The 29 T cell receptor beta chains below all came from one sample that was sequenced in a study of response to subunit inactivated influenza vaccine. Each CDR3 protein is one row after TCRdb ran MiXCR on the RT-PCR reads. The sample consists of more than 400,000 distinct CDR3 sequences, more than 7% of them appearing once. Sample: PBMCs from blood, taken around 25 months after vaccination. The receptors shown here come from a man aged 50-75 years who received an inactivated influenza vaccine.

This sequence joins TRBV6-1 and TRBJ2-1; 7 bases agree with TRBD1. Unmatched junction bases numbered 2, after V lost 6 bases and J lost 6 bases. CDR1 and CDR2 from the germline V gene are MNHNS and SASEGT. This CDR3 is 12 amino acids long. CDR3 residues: CASRTGLNEQFF. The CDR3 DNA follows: TGTGCCAGCAGGACAGGGCTCAATGAGCAGTTCTTC.

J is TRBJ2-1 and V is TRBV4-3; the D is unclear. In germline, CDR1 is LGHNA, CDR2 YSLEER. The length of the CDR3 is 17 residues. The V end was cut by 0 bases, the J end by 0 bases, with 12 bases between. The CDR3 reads CASSQDLTAASYNEQFF. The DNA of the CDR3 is TGCGCCAGCAGCCAAGATCTTACCGCGGCCTCCTACAATGAGCAGTTCTTC.

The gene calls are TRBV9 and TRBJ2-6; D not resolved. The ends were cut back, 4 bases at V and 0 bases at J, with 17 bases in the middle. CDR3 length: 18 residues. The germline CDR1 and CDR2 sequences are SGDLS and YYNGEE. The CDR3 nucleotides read TGTGCCAGCAGCTCCCCTAGGCGAAACGGCTCTGGGGCCAACGTCCTGACTTTC. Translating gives CASSSPRRNGSGANVLTF.

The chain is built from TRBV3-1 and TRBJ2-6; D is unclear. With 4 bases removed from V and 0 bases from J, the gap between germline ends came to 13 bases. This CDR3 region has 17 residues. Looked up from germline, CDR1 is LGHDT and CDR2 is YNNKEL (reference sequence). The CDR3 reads CASSPGPDDSGANVLTF. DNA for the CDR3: TGTGCCAGCAGCCCCGGACCAGATGACTCTGGGGCCAACGTCCTGACTTTC.

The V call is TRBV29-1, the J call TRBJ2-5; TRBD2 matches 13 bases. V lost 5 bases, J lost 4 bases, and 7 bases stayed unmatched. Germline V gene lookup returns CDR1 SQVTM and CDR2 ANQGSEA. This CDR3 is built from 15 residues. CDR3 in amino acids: CSVRSGLAGVETQYF. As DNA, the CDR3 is TGCAGCGTTAGGAGCGGACTAGCGGGAGTAGAGACCCAGTACTTC.

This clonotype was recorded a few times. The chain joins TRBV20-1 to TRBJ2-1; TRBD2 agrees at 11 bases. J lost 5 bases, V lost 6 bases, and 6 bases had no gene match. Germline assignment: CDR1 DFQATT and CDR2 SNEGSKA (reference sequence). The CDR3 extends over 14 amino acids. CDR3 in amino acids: CSAPAGLADNEQFF. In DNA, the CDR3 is TGCAGTGCCCCCGCGGGACTAGCGGACAATGAGCAGTTCTTC.

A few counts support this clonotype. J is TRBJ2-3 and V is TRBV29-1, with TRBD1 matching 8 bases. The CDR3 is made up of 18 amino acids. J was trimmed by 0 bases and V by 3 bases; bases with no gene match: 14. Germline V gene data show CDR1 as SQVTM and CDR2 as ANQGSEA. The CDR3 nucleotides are TGCAGCGTTGATGATGGGCCAGGGGGCTGGTTTAGCACAGATACGCAGTATTTT. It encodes CSVDDGPGGWFSTDTQYF.

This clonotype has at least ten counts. CDR3 residues: CASSSTGPNEKLFF. CDR3 sequence (DNA): TGTGCCAGCAGTTCGACAGGGCCCAATGAAAAACTGTTTTTT. The chain uses TRBV12-3 or TRBV12-4 and TRBJ1-4, with TRBD1 identical over 7 bases. V lost 4 bases to trimming and J lost 5 bases; unmatched junction nucleotides: 4. The length of the CDR3 is 14 residues.

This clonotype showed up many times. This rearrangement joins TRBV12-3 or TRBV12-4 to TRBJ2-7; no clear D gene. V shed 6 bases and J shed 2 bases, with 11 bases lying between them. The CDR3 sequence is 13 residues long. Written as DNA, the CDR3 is TGTGCCAGCAGCCGCTTCTTAGCCTACGAGCAGTACTTC. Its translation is CASSRFLAYEQYF.

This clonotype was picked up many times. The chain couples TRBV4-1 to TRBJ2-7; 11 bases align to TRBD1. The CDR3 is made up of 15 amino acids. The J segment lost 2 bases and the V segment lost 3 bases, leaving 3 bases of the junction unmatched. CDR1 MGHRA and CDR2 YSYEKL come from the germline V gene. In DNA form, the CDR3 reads TGCGCCAGCAGCCAGGGACAGGGGGGACCCTACGAGCAGTACTTC. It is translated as CASSQGQGGPYEQYF.

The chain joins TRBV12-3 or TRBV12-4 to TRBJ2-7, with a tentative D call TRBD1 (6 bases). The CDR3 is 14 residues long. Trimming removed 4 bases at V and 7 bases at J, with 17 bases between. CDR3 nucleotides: TGTGCCAGCAGTTGGCGCAGGGGTGGGGAGGAGCAGTACTTC. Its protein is CASSWRRGGEEQYF.

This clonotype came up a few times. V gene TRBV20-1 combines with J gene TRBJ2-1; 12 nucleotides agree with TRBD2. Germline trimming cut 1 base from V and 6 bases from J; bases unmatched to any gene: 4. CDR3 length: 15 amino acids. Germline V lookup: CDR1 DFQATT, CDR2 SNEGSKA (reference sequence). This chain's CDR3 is CSARVASGRVNEQFF. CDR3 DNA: TGCAGTGCTAGAGTAGCTAGCGGGAGGGTCAATGAGCAGTTCTTC.

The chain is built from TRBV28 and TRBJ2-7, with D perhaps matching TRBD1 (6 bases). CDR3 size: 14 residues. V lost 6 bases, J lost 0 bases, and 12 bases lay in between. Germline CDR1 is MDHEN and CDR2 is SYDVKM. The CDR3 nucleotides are TGTGCCAGCAGGTTTGCAGGGGACTCCTACGAGCAGTACTTC. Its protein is CASRFAGDSYEQYF.

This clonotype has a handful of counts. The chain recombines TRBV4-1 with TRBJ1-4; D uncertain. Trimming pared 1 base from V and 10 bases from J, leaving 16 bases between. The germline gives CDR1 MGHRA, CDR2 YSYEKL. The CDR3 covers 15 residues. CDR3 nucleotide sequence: TGCGCCAGCAGCCAAGTCAGCCCTTCCACTGGAAAACTGTTTTTT. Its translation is CASSQVSPSTGKLFF.

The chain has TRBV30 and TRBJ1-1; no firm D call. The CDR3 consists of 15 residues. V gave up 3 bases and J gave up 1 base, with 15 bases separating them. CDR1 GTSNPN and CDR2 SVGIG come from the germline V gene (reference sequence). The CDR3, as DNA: TGTGCCTGGAGCGGGAAGCAACCCGCGAACACTGAAGCTTTCTTT. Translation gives CAWSGKQPANTEAFF.

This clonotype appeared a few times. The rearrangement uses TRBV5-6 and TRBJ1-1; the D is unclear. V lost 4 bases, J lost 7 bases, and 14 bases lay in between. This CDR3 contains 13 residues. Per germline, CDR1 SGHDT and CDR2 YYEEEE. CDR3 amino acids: CASSPRRISEAFF. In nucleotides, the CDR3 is TGTGCCAGCAGCCCCCGGCGGATCAGTGAAGCTTTCTTT.

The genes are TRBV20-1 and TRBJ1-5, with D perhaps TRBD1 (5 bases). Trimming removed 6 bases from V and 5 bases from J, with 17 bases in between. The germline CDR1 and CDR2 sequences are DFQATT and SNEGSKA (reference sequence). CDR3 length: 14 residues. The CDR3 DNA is TGCAGTGCCACTCCCCGACAGCCTCATCAGCCCCAGCATTTT. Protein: CSATPRQPHQPQHF.

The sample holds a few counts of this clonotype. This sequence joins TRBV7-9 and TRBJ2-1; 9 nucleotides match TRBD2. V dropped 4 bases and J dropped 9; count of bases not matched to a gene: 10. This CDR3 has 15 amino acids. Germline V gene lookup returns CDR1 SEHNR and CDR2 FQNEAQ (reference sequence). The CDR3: CASSSLPSGISEQFF. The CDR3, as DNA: TGTGCCAGCAGCTCGCTCCCTAGCGGGATCTCTGAGCAGTTCTTC. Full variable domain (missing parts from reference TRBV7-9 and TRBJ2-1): DTGVSQNPRHKITKRGQNVTFRCDPISEHNRLYWYRQTLGQGPEFLTYFQNEAQLEKSRLLSDRFSAERPKGSFSTLEIQRTEQGDSAMYLCASSSLPSGISEQFFGPGTRLTVL.

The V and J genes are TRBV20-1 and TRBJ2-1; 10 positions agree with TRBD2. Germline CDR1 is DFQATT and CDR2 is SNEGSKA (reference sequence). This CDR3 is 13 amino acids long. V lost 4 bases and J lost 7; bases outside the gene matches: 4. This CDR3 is CSATLAGVNEQFF. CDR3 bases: TGCAGTGCTACTCTAGCGGGAGTTAATGAGCAGTTCTTC.

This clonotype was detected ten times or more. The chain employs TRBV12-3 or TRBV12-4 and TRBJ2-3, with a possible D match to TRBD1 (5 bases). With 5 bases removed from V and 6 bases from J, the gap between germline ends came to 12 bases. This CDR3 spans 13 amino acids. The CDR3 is CASSRQRWDTQYF. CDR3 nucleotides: TGTGCCAGCAGTAGACAGCGTTGGGATACGCAGTATTTT.

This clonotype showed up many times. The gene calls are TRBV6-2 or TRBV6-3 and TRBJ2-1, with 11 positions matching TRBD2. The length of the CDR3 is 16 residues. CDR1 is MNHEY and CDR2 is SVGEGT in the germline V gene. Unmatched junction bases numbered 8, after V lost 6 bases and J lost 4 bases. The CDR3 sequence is CASSMDIAGGYNEQFF. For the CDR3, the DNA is TGTGCCAGCAGCATGGACATAGCGGGAGGGTACAATGAGCAGTTCTTC.

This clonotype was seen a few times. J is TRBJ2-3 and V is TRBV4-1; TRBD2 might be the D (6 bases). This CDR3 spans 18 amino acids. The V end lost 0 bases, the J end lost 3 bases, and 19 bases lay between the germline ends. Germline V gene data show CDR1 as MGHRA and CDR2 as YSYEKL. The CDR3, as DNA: TGCGCCAGCAGCCAAGATGGGAGGCAGGGACTTTGGACAGATACGCAGTATTTT. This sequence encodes CASSQDGRQGLWTDTQYF.

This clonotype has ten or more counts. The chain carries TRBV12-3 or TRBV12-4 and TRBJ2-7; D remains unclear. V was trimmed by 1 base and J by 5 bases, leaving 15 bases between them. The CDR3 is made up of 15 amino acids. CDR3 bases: TGTGCCAGCAGTTTAGGAGGCAGCCTTGGAGACGAGCAGTACTTC. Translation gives CASSLGGSLGDEQYF.

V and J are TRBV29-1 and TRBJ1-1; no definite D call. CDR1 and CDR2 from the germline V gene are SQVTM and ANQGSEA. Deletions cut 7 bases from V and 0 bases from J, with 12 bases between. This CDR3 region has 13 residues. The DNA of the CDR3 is TGCAGCGCCCAGAGGACTCTGAACACTGAAGCTTTCTTT. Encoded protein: CSAQRTLNTEAFF. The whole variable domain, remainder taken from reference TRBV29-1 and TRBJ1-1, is SAVISQKPSRDICQRGTSLTIQCQVDSQVTMMFWYRQQPGQSLTLIATANQGSEATYESGFVIDKFPISRPNLTFSTLTVSNMSPEDSSIYLCSAQRTLNTEAFFGQGTRLTVV.

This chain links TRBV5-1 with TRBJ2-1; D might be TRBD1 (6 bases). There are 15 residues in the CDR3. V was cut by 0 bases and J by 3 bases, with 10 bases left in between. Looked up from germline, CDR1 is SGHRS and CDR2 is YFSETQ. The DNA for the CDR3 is TGCGCCAGCAGCTTGGACAGGGCGGACTACAATGAGCAGTTCTTC. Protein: CASSLDRADYNEQFF.

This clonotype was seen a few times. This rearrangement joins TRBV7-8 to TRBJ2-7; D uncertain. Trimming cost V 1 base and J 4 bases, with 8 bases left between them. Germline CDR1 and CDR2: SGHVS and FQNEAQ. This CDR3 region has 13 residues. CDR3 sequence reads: CASSLVIEYEQYF. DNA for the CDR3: TGTGCCAGCAGCTTAGTAATTGAGTACGAGCAGTACTTC. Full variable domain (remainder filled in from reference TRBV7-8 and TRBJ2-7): GAGVSQSPRYKVAKRGQDVALRCDPISGHVSLFWYQQALGQGPEFLTYFQNEAQLDKSGLPSDRFFAERPEGSVSTLKIQRTQQEDSAVYLCASSLVIEYEQYFGPGTRLTVT.

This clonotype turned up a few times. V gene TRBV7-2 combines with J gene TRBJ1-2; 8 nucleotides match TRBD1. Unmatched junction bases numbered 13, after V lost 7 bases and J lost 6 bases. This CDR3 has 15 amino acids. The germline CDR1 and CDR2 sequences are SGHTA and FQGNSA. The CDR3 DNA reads TGTGCCAGCAACCAGGACAGGGCTCGACGAGATGGCTACACCTTC. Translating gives CASNQDRARRDGYTF.

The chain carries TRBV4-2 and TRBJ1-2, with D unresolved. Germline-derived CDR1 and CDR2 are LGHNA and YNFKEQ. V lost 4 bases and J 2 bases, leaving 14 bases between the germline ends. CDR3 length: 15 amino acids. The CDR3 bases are TGTGCCAGCAGCCGTGGAGAGGAAACAAACTATGGCTACACCTTC. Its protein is CASSRGEETNYGYTF.

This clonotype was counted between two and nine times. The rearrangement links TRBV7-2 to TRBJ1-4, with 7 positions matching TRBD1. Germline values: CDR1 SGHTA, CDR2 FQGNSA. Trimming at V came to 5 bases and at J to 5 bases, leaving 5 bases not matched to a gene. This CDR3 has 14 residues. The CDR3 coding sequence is TGTGCCAGCAGCCTCGGGACAGAGAATGAAAAACTGTTTTTT. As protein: CASSLGTENEKLFF.